A selection of T cell receptor beta chains follows, all from one sample in a study of early T cells in non-severe SARS-CoV-2 infection. TCRdb reprocessed the 5' RACE reads via MiXCR and lists one record per CDR3 protein. The sample carries around 64,000 distinct CDR3 sequences, roughly 12% recorded once. The starting material was whole blood, obtained at baseline. The receptors derive from an adult who was a healthcare worker with PCR-confirmed SARS-CoV-2 infection or an uninfected control (not recorded which). Both conserved end residues are part of each CDR3. D genes are given only for firm matches. A row's size may be missing; if present it is once, few, many or a size class.

J	V	length	D	size	DNA	CDR3
TRBJ1-2	TRBV28	15	.	few	TGTGCCAGCAGTTTCAGTAACAGGCGAAACTATGGCTACACCTTC	CASSFSNRRNYGYTF
TRBJ2-7	TRBV20-1	13	.	.	TGCAGTGCTAGAGGAACCCTCTCCTACGAGCAGTACTTC	CSARGTLSYEQYF
TRBJ2-7	TRBV18	15	TRBD2	few	TGTGCCAGCTCGAACGGACTAGCGGGAGCCTACGAGCAGTACTTC	CASSNGLAGAYEQYF
TRBJ2-3	TRBV4-2	13	.	few	TGTGCCAGCAGCCAAGACGGCACAGATACGCAGTATTTT	CASSQDGTDTQYF
TRBJ2-5	TRBV9	15	.	few	TGTGCCAGCAGCGGGGTAGGGGGGCGCGTTGAGACCCAGTACTTC	CASSGVGGRVETQYF
TRBJ1-1	TRBV7-9	14	.	.	TGTGCCAGCAGCTTTGGGGGCACTAACACTGAAGCTTTCTTT	CASSFGGTNTEAFF
TRBJ1-1	TRBV7-2	13	.	few	TGTGCCAGCAGGGTCCTAGAGAACACTGAAGCTTTCTTT	CASRVLENTEAFF
TRBJ2-7	TRBV14	11	.	.	TGTGCCAGCAGCTCTTTCTCCGAGCAGTACTTC	CASSSFSEQYF
TRBJ1-2	TRBV5-1	13	.	few	TGCGCCAGCAGCTTTCGGCAGAACTATGGCTACACCTTC	CASSFRQNYGYTF
TRBJ1-1	TRBV11-2	15	.	once	TGTGCCAGCAGCTTAGGGGCAGTCCGTACCACTGAAGCTTTCTTT	CASSLGAVRTTEAFF
TRBJ2-7	TRBV15	12	TRBD1	.	TGTGCCACCAGCAGAAATCAGGGGGACCAGTACTTC	CATSRNQGDQYF
TRBJ2-7	TRBV6-5	14	TRBD2	.	TGTGCCAGCAGAGGACTAGCGACTGTTGACGAGCAGTACTTC	CASRGLATVDEQYF
TRBJ2-1	TRBV18	16	.	few	TGTGCCAGCTCACCACAGGGAGCTAGCTCCTACAATGAGCAGTTCTTC	CASSPQGASSYNEQFF
TRBJ2-5	TRBV20-1	16	TRBD2	few	TGCAGTGCCTCCGGGACTAGCGGACTGATTCAAGAGACCCAGTACTTC	CSASGTSGLIQETQYF
TRBJ2-5	TRBV7-9	17	TRBD2	.	TGTGCCAGCAGCGGACTAGCGGGGGCCTCATACCAAGAGACCCAGTACTTC	CASSGLAGASYQETQYF
TRBJ1-2	TRBV11-2	16	.	.	TGTGCCAGCAGCTTAGAACGGGACACTTCAGTCTATGGCTACACCTTC	CASSLERDTSVYGYTF
TRBJ2-7	TRBV6-2/TRBV6-3	11	.	.	TGTGCCAGCAGTTACATTTACGAGCAGTACTTC	CASSYIYEQYF
TRBJ2-3	TRBV11-2	13	.	.	TGTGCCAGCAGCTTAGATACATCAGATACGCAGTATTTT	CASSLDTSDTQYF
TRBJ2-2	TRBV6-2/TRBV6-3	15	.	.	TGTGCCAGCAGTTACTCGACCGCGAACACCGGGGAGCTGTTTTTT	CASSYSTANTGELFF
TRBJ1-5	TRBV30	12	.	.	TGTGCCTGGAGTGTCCCCTCTCAGCCCCAGCATTTT	CAWSVPSQPQHF
TRBJ2-1	TRBV29-1	11	.	many	TGCAGCGCACCAAGCGGGAATGAGCAGTTCTTC	CSAPSGNEQFF
TRBJ1-5	TRBV23-1	15	TRBD1	.	TGCGCCAGCAGTCAATTGGGACAGGGGCAGCAGCCCCAGCATTTT	CASSQLGQGQQPQHF
TRBJ2-5	TRBV24-1	17	TRBD1	.	TGTGCCACCAGTGATCCCCAGGACAGGGGGCTCCAAGAGACCCAGTACTTC	CATSDPQDRGLQETQYF
TRBJ2-5	TRBV10-3	16	TRBD2	.	TGTGCCATCAGTGAGCCCCCGGGACTAGCTTTGGAGACCCAGTACTTC	CAISEPPGLALETQYF
TRBJ2-3	TRBV13	14	.	.	TGTGCCAGCAGCTTGATGCGGGGCACAGATACGCAGTATTTT	CASSLMRGTDTQYF
TRBJ2-7	TRBV7-9	15	TRBD2	.	TGTGCCAGCAGCCTCGGTAGCGGGCGAGCCTACGAGCAGTACTTC	CASSLGSGRAYEQYF
TRBJ1-5	TRBV19	15	TRBD1	many	TGTGCCAGTAGTATGGGGCACAGGGGATGGCAGCCCCAGCATTTT	CASSMGHRGWQPQHF
TRBJ2-3	TRBV9	15	.	.	TGTGCCAGCAGCGTAGCCGGGGGTAGCACAGATACGCAGTATTTT	CASSVAGGSTDTQYF
TRBJ2-7	TRBV4-3	13	.	many	TGCGCCAGCAGCCATCTAGGGGGTTCCGAGCAGTACTTC	CASSHLGGSEQYF
TRBJ1-1	TRBV20-1	13	TRBD1	few	TGCAGTGCTAGCAGGGGGCTGGGCACTGAAGCTTTCTTT	CSASRGLGTEAFF
TRBJ1-1	TRBV20-1	14	TRBD1	many	TGCAGTGCTATCAAGGGGGCTAAGGACACTGAAGCTTTCTTT	CSAIKGAKDTEAFF
TRBJ2-7	TRBV5-1	14	.	few	TGCGCCAGCAGCCCACGGATCAAGGCCTACGAGCAGTACTTC	CASSPRIKAYEQYF
TRBJ2-5	TRBV20-1	12	TRBD1	few	TGCAGTGCCACGGACAGGGGGCAGACCCAGTACTTC	CSATDRGQTQYF
TRBJ2-3	TRBV28	15	TRBD2	many	TGTGCCAGCAGTTTAGCGGGGGGGCCGACAGATACGCAGTATTTT	CASSLAGGPTDTQYF
TRBJ1-5	TRBV7-2	14	.	many	TGTGCCAGCAGCTTAGAGTGGGGCAATCAGCCCCAGCATTTT	CASSLEWGNQPQHF
TRBJ1-1	TRBV30	10	.	.	TGTGCGGGCAGGGAGTCAGTAGCTTTCTTT	CAGRESVAFF
TRBJ2-7	TRBV7-9	15	.	.	TGTGCCAGCAGCTTAGGAGAGGGACGTACCTACGAGCAGTACTTC	CASSLGEGRTYEQYF
TRBJ1-6	TRBV5-1	16	.	few	TGCGCCAGCAGCTTGTCCCCCGCAGGGGATAATTCACCCCTCCACTTT	CASSLSPAGDNSPLHF
TRBJ1-1	TRBV7-9	13	.	few	TGTGCCAGCAGCCGGACCCTGGACACTGAAGCTTTCTTT	CASSRTLDTEAFF
TRBJ2-3	TRBV7-6	12	.	few	TGTGCCAGCAGCTTAGCGGGGGGTACGCAGTATTTT	CASSLAGGTQYF